This TCR beta chain was recorded in a study of blood T cell repertoires in COVID-19. Study as a whole: The United States, Italy and Spain were the sources of the acute and convalescent COVID-19 samples.

The ends lost 11 bases at V and 6 bases at J; junction bases unmatched: 8. The CDR3 is 13 residues long. Per the germline V gene, CDR1 is MNHEY and CDR2 is SVGAGI. How the authors handled the data: Amplification with reference gene primers provided the estimates of nucleated cell counts. Assay: immunoSEQ multiplex PCR; the TCRdb copy retains only in-frame clones and omits some. The V and J calls and clone size were taken over from that table, and D and trimming were inferred from the DNA. The table shows approximately 150,000 clones, with about nine tenths occurring only once. Sequencing input: peripheral blood. The TCR originated in a human donor in a cohort sampled during active COVID-19. V usage is TRBV6-5 and J usage is TRBJ2-5, with 11 positions matching TRBD2. The CDR3 here is CAGETSGAQTQYF. Here the CDR3 DNA reads TGTGCCGGGGAGACTAGCGGGGCGCAGACCCAGTACTTC.